The rows below give T cell receptor beta chains drawn from one sample of a study of graft-versus-host responses after intestinal transplantation. These receptors lack a known antigen. Clones were read by immunoSEQ multiplex PCR, and TCRdb kept only the in-frame ones, dropping some. In the table there are more than 95,000 clones, about 88% of which are singletons. The material was unstimulated CD4+ T cells sorted from spleen or lymph node cells, obtained before intestinal transplant. These TCRs come from a human donor who received an intestinal transplant. Each CDR3 is given with its conserved first and last residue. D genes are given only for firm matches. Rows give clone size only sometimes, using once, few, many, or a class for an expanded clone.

v_call,j_call,clone_size,d_call,cdr3_aa,cdr3_nt
TRBV7-2,TRBJ2-7,.,.,CASSLQGARDEQYF,TGTGCCAGCAGCTTACAAGGGGCGCGGGACGAGCAGTACTTC
TRBV6-5,TRBJ1-4,few,.,CASSYSGKPNEKLFF,TGTGCCAGCAGTTACTCAGGGAAGCCTAATGAAAAACTGTTTTTT
TRBV7-3,TRBJ2-2,.,.,CASSPMVAKTGELFF,TGTGCCAGCAGCCCCATGGTCGCCAAAACCGGGGAGCTGTTTTTT
TRBV20-1,TRBJ1-1,.,.,CSARKNTEAFF,TGCAGTGCGAGGAAAAACACTGAAGCTTTCTTT
TRBV27,TRBJ2-7,.,.,CASGNSYEQYF,TGTGCCAGCGGAAACTCCTACGAGCAGTACTTC
TRBV29-1,TRBJ2-7,few,TRBD2,CSVRGLAFKRSSYEQYF,TGCAGCGTGAGGGGACTAGCGTTCAAAAGGAGCTCCTACGAGCAGTACTTC
TRBV11-2,TRBJ1-1,once,TRBD1,CASSETGVPTEAFF,TGTGCCAGCAGCGAAACAGGGGTACCCACTGAAGCTTTCTTT
TRBV7-6,TRBJ1-4,.,.,CASSLEGRGEKLFF,TGTGCCAGCAGCTTAGAGGGTCGAGGTGAAAAACTGTTTTTT
TRBV4-1,TRBJ2-1,.,.,CASSHPRLRDSYGNEQFF,TGCGCCAGCAGCCATCCAAGGTTGCGGGACAGCTATGGAAATGAGCAGTTCTTC
TRBV6-1,TRBJ1-1,.,.,CASSESFGSEAFF,TGTGCCAGCAGTGAATCTTTCGGGTCTGAAGCTTTCTTT
TRBV7-3,TRBJ2-3,once,.,CASSLGDKDTQYF,TGTGCCAGCAGCTTAGGGGATAAGGATACGCAGTATTTT
TRBV6-5,TRBJ2-3,.,.,CASSQLADTQYF,TGTGCCAGCAGTCAACTAGCCGATACGCAGTATTTT
TRBV6-6,TRBJ2-5,.,TRBD2,CASSYGLAGKETQYF,TGTGCCAGCAGTTACGGACTAGCGGGTAAAGAGACCCAGTACTTC
TRBV18,TRBJ2-5,.,TRBD2,CASSPDASGQETQYF,TGTGCCAGCTCACCAGATGCTAGCGGTCAAGAGACCCAGTACTTC
TRBV5-1,TRBJ2-5,.,.,CASSLEVAIKETQYF,TGCGCCAGCAGCTTGGAGGTAGCTATAAAAGAGACCCAGTACTTC
TRBV7-6,TRBJ1-6,once,.,CASSLRGRDSPLHF,TGTGCCAGCAGCTTAAGGGGCAGGGATTCACCCCTCCACTTT
TRBV15,TRBJ2-7,.,TRBD1,CATRRSPTGVGYEQYF,TGTGCCACCAGAAGAAGTCCGACAGGGGTTGGTTACGAGCAGTACTTC
TRBV10-1,TRBJ2-7,.,.,CASSEADRYEQYF,TGCGCCAGCAGTGAGGCTGACCGATACGAGCAGTACTTC
TRBV12-5,TRBJ1-5,once,.,CASGLGRIQPQHF,TGTGCTAGTGGTTTAGGCAGAATACAGCCCCAGCATTTT
TRBV6-1,TRBJ2-5,few,.,CASSEEPPTQYF,TGTGCCAGCAGTGAGGAGCCTCCGACCCAGTACTTC
TRBV7-9,TRBJ1-1,few,TRBD1,CASSFGQGDEAFF,TGTGCCAGCAGCTTCGGTCAGGGGGATGAAGCTTTCTTT
TRBV7-9,TRBJ2-2,.,.,CASSPTFANTGELFF,TGTGCCAGCAGCCCCACTTTCGCGAACACCGGGGAGCTGTTTTTT
TRBV5-4,TRBJ1-1,.,.,CASRAAVGGTEAFF,TGTGCCAGCCGGGCGGCCGTTGGGGGCACTGAAGCTTTCTTT
TRBV6-6,TRBJ1-2,.,TRBD1,CASSRGQANYGYTF,TGTGCCAGCAGCCGCGGACAGGCTAACTATGGCTACACCTTC
TRBV7-9,TRBJ2-2,few,TRBD2,CASSLGLAGGNTGELFF,TGTGCCAGCAGCCTAGGACTAGCGGGAGGGAACACCGGGGAGCTGTTTTTT
TRBV19,TRBJ1-2,.,.,CASSRGQTNGYTF,TGTGCCAGTAGCCGGGGACAAACCAATGGCTACACCTTC
TRBV6-6,TRBJ2-7,few,TRBD2,CASSPSRDYYEQYF,TGTGCCAGCAGCCCTAGCCGGGACTACTACGAGCAGTACTTC
TRBV7-3,TRBJ2-2,once,.,CASSPYTGRLAGELFF,TGTGCCAGCAGCCCCTATACAGGGAGGCTAGCCGGGGAGCTGTTTTTT
TRBV5-1,TRBJ1-4,.,TRBD1,CASSRDRPATNEKLFF,TGCGCCAGCAGCAGGGACAGACCAGCAACTAATGAAAAACTGTTTTTT
TRBV19,TRBJ2-7,.,TRBD2,CASSILGLAGVSEQYF,TGTGCCAGTAGTATCCTGGGACTAGCGGGAGTCAGCGAGCAGTACTTC
TRBV18,TRBJ1-1,.,.,CASSPGRSYAFF,TGTGCCAGCTCACCGGGACGATCGTACGCTTTCTTT
TRBV10-3,TRBJ1-2,.,.,CAISEVEHYGYTF,TGTGCCATCAGTGAAGTCGAACACTATGGCTACACCTTC
TRBV7-9,TRBJ1-2,.,.,CASSLRSDYYGYTF,TGTGCCAGCAGCTTAAGGTCAGACTACTATGGCTACACCTTC
TRBV11-3,TRBJ2-5,few,.,CASSPGTLQTQYF,TGTGCCAGCAGCCCCGGGACTCTGCAGACCCAGTACTTC
TRBV10-3,TRBJ2-3,.,.,CAISEPSGSTDTQYF,TGTGCCATCAGTGAGCCCAGCGGAAGCACAGATACGCAGTATTTT
TRBV30,TRBJ1-6,.,.,CAWSRDSLNSPLHF,TGTGCCTGGAGCCGAGACAGTTTGAATTCACCCCTCCACTTT
TRBV10-3,TRBJ2-1,.,.,CAISAREGSYNEQFF,TGTGCCATCAGTGCGCGAGAAGGGTCCTACAATGAGCAGTTCTTC
TRBV7-9,TRBJ1-1,.,.,CASSSLRTEAFF,TGTGCCAGCAGCTCCCTTAGGACTGAAGCTTTCTTT
TRBV18,TRBJ1-6,.,TRBD1,CASSLPVTGGGSPLHF,TGTGCCAGCTCACTCCCCGTGACAGGGGGCGGTTCACCCCTCCACTTT
TRBV7-2,TRBJ1-2,.,.,CASSLAAVHEAYGYTF,TGTGCCAGCAGCTTAGCGGCGGTGCACGAAGCCTATGGCTACACCTTC
TRBV29-1,TRBJ2-7,.,.,CSVEDSSYEQYF,TGCAGCGTTGAAGATAGCTCCTACGAGCAGTACTTC
TRBV9,TRBJ1-3,.,.,CASSVPNTGLDGNTIYF,TGTGCCAGCAGCGTACCTAATACAGGGTTGGATGGAAACACCATATATTTT
TRBV9,TRBJ1-2,.,.,CASSVANRNGYTF,TGTGCCAGCAGCGTAGCTAACAGGAATGGCTACACCTTC
TRBV19,TRBJ2-6,.,.,CASSIRTSGYSGANVLTF,TGTGCCAGTAGTATTCGGACGAGCGGGTACTCTGGGGCCAACGTCCTGACTTTC
TRBV2,TRBJ2-5,.,.,CASSVETQYF,TGTGCCAGCAGTGTAGAGACCCAGTACTTC
TRBV27,TRBJ1-5,once,.,CASSLTGINQPQHF,TGTGCCAGCAGCCTCACGGGGATCAATCAGCCCCAGCATTTT
TRBV5-1,TRBJ2-7,.,.,CASSLGTASYEQYF,TGCGCCAGCAGCTTGGGGACAGCTTCCTACGAGCAGTACTTC
TRBV11-2,TRBJ1-1,.,.,CASSLVGASAEAFF,TGTGCCAGCAGCTTAGTCGGGGCCTCGGCTGAAGCTTTCTTT
TRBV11-3,TRBJ2-3,.,TRBD1,CASSKSVGTVSTDTQYF,TGTGCCAGCAGCAAGTCAGTCGGGACAGTGAGCACAGATACGCAGTATTTT
TRBV2,TRBJ1-4,once,TRBD1,CASSRRGRSEKLFF,TGTGCCAGCAGTCGCAGGGGGCGAAGTGAAAAACTGTTTTTT
TRBV5-4,TRBJ2-2,.,TRBD1,CASSNTAGGGTGELFF,TGTGCCAGCAGTAATACGGCAGGGGGTGGGACCGGGGAGCTGTTTTTT
TRBV6-1,TRBJ1-1,.,.,CASSERGEDTEAFF,TGTGCCAGCAGTGAACGGGGTGAGGACACTGAAGCTTTCTTT
TRBV7-9,TRBJ2-3,.,.,CASSLAALASDTQYF,TGTGCCAGCAGCTTAGCGGCGCTAGCGTCAGATACGCAGTATTTT
TRBV5-6,TRBJ1-1,.,TRBD1,CASSLGGQGWDVNTEAFF,TGTGCCAGCAGCTTGGGGGGACAGGGATGGGATGTGAACACTGAAGCTTTCTTT